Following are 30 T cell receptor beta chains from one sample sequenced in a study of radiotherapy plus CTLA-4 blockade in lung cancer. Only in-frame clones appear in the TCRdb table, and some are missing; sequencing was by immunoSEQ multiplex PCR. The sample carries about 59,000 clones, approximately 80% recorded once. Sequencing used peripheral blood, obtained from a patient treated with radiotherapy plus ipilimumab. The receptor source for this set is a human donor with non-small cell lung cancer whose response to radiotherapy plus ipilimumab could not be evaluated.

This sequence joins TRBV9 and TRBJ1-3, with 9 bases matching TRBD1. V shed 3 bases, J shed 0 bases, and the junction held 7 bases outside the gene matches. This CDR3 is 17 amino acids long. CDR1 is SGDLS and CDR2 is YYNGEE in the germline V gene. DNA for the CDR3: TGTGCCAGCAGCGAACAGGGGGCGATGAGCTCTGGAAACACCATATATTTT. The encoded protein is CASSEQGAMSSGNTIYF.

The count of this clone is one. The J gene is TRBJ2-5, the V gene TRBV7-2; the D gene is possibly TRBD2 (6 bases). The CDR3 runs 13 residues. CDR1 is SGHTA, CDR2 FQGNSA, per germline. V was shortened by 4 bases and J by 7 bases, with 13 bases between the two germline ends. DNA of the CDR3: TGTGCCAGCAGCTCTAGTCCCGGGAGGACCCAGTACTTC. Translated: CASSSSPGRTQYF.

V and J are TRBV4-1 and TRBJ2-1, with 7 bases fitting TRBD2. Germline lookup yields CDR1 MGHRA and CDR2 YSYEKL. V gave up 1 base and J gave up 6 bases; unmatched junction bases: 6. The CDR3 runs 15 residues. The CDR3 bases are TGCGCCAGCAGCCAAGTACCGGGAGGCGGCAATGAGCAGTTCTTC. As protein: CASSQVPGGGNEQFF.

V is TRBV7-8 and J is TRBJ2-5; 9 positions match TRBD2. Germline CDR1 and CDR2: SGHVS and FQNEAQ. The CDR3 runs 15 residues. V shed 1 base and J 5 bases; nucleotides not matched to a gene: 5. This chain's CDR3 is CASSLDGGGVETQYF. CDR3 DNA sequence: TGTGCCAGCAGCTTAGATGGCGGGGGGGTCGAGACCCAGTACTTC.

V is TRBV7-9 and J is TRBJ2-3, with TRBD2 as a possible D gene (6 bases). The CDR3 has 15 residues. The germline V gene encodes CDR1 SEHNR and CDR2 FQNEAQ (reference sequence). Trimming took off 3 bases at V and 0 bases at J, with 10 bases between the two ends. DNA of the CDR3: TGTGCCAGCAGCTTGGCCAGCGGGAGCACAGATACGCAGTATTTT. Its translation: CASSLASGSTDTQYF. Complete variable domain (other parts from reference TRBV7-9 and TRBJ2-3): DTGVSQNPRHKITKRGQNVTFRCDPISEHNRLYWYRQTLGQGPEFLTYFQNEAQLEKSRLLSDRFSAERPKGSFSTLEIQRTEQGDSAMYLCASSLASGSTDTQYFGPGTRLTVL.

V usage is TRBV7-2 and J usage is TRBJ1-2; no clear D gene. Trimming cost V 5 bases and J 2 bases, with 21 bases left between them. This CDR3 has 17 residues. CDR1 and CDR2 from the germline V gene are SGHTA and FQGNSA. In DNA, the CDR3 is TGTGCCAGCAGCCTCGGCCCCTCGGGTGCAGTCAACTATGGCTACACCTTC. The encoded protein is CASSLGPSGAVNYGYTF.

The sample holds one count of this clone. This chain's CDR3 is CASSSAGASYEQYF. DNA of the CDR3: TGTGCCAGTAGTAGCGCAGGGGCTTCCTACGAGCAGTACTTC. V usage is TRBV19 and J usage is TRBJ2-7, with a weak D call TRBD1 (6 bases). In germline, CDR1 is LNHDA, CDR2 SQIVND (reference sequence). CDR3 size: 14 residues. With 4 bases removed from V and 1 base from J, the gap between germline ends came to 11 bases.

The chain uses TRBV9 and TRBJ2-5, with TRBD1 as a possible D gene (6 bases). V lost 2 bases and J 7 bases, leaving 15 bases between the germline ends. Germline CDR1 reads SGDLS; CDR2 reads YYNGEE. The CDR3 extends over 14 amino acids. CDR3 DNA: TGTGCCAGCAGCGTCGCAGGGGCGTTGGGGACCCAGTACTTC. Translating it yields CASSVAGALGTQYF.

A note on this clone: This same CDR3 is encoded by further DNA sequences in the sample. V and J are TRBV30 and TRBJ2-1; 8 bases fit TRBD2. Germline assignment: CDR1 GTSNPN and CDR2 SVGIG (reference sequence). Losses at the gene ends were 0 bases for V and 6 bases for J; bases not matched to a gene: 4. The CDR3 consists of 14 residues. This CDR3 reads CAWSVTGGANEQFF. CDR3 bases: TGTGCCTGGAGTGTTACGGGAGGGGCCAATGAGCAGTTCTTC.

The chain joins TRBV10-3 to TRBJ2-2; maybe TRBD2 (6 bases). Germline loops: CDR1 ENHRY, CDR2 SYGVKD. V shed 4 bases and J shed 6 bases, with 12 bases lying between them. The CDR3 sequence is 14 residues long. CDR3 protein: CAISVRLDPGELFF. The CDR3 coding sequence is TGTGCCATCAGTGTCCGACTAGACCCCGGGGAGCTGTTTTTT.

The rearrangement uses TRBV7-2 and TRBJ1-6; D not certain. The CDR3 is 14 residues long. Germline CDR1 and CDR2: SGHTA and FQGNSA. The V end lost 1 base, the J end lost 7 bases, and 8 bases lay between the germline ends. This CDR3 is CASSLGVANSPLHF. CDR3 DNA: TGTGCCAGCAGCTTAGGGGTAGCGAATTCACCCCTCCACTTT.

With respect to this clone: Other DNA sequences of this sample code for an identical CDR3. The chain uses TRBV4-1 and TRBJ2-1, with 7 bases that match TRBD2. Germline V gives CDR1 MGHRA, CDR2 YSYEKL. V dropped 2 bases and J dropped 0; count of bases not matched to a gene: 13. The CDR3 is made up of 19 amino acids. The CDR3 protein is CASSQSSGRALSSYNEQFF. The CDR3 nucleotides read TGCGCCAGCAGCCAATCCTCAGGGAGGGCTCTTTCCTCCTACAATGAGCAGTTCTTC.

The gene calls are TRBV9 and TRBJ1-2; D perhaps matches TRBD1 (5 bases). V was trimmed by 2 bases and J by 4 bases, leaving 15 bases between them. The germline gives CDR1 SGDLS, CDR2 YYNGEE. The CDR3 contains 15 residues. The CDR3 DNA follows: TGTGCCAGCAGCGTCGGACGGGGGGATTTCTATGGCTACACCTTC. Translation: CASSVGRGDFYGYTF. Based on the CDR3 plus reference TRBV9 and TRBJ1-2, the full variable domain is DSGVTQTPKHLITATGQRVTLRCSPRSGDLSVYWYQQSLDQGLQFLIQYYNGEERAKGNILERFSAQQFPDLHSELNLSSLELGDSALYFCASSVGRGDFYGYTFGSGTRLTVV.

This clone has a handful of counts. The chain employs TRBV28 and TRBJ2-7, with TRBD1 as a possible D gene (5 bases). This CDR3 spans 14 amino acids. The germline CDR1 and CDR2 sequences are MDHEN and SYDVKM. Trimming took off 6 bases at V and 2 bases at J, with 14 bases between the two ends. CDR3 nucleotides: TGTGCCAGCAGGCGGACAAGGGCCCCCTACGAGCAGTACTTC. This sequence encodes CASRRTRAPYEQYF.

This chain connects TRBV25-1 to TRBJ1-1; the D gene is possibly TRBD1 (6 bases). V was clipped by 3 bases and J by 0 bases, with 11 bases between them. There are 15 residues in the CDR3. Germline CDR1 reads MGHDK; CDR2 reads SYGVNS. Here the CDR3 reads CASSDLGALNTEAFF. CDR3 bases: TGTGCCAGCAGTGATTTGGGGGCCTTGAACACTGAAGCTTTCTTT. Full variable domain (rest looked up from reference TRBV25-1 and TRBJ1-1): EADIYQTPRYLVIGTGKKITLECSQTMGHDKMYWYQQDPGMELHLIHYSYGVNSTEKGDLSSESTVSRIRTEHFPLTLESARPSHTSQYLCASSDLGALNTEAFFGQGTRLTVV.

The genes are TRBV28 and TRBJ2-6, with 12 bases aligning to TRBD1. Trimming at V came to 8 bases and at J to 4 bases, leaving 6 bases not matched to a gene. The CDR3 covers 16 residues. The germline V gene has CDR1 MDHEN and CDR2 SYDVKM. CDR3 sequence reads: CASRGQGAIGANVLTF. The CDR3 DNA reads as TGTGCCAGCCGGGGACAGGGGGCAATCGGGGCCAACGTCCTGACTTTC.

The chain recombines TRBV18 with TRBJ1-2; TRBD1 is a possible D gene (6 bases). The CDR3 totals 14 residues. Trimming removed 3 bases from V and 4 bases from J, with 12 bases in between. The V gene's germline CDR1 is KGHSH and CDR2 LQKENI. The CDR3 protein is CASSPGQDLYGYTF. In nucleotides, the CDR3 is TGTGCCAGCTCACCGGGACAAGACCTCTATGGCTACACCTTC.

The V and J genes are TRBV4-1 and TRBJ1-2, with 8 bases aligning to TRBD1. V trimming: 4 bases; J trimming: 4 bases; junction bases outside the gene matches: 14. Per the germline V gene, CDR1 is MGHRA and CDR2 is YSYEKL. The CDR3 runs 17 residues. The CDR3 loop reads CASSPRETTGGAYGYTF. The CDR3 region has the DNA TGCGCCAGCAGCCCAAGGGAGACCACAGGGGGAGCCTATGGCTACACCTTC.

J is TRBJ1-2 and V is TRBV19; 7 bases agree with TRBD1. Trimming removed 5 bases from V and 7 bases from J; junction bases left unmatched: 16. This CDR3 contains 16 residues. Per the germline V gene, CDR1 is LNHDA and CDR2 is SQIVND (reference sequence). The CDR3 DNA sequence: TGTGCCAGTAGTCGCCCGGACAGGATCATCATGTCTGGCTACACCTTC. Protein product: CASSRPDRIIMSGYTF.

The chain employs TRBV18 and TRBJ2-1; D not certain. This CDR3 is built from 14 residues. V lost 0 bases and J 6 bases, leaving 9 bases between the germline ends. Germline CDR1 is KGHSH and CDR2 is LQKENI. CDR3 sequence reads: CASSPPSLFNEQFF. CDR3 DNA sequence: TGTGCCAGCTCACCACCGAGTTTATTCAATGAGCAGTTCTTC.

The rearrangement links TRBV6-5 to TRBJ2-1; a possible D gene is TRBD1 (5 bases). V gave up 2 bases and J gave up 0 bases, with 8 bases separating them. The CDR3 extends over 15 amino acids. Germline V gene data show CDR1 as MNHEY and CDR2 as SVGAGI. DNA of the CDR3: TGTGCCAGCAGTTACAGGGGAAACTCCTACAATGAGCAGTTCTTC. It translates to CASSYRGNSYNEQFF.

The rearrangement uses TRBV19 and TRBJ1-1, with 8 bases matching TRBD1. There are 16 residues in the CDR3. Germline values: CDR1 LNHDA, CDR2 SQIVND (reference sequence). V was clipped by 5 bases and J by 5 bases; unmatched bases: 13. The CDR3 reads CASSLHAGGAKTEAFF. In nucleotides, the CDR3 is TGTGCCAGTAGTCTCCACGCAGGGGGCGCAAAAACTGAAGCTTTCTTT.

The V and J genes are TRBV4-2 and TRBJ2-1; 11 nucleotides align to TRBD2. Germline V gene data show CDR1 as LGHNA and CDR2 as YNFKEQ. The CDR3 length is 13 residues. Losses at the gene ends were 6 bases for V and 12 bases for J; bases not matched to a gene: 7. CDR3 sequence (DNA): TGTGCCAGCAGGGGACTAGCGGATTACGGGCAGTTCTTC. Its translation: CASRGLADYGQFF.

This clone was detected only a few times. The CDR3 DNA sequence: TGCGCCAGCAGCCAAGAAGGCAGGGGAACCTACGAGCAGTACTTC. It encodes CASSQEGRGTYEQYF. The V gene is TRBV4-1, the J gene TRBJ2-7, with a possible D match to TRBD1 (6 bases). CDR3 length equals 15 residues. The V end was cut by 0 bases, the J end by 2 bases, with 11 bases between. Germline V lookup: CDR1 MGHRA, CDR2 YSYEKL.

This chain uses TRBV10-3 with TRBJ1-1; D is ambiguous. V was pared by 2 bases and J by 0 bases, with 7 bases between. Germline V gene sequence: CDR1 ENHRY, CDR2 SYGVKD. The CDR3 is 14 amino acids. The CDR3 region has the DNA TGTGCCATCAGTGAGGACTACATGAACACTGAAGCTTTCTTT. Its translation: CAISEDYMNTEAFF.

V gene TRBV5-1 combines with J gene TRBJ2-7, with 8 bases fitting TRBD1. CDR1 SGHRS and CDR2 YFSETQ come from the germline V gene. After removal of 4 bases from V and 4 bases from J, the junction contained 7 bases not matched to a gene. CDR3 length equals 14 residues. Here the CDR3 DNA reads TGCGCCAGCAGCGCCATGACAGGGGCGTACGAGCAGTACTTC. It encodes CASSAMTGAYEQYF.

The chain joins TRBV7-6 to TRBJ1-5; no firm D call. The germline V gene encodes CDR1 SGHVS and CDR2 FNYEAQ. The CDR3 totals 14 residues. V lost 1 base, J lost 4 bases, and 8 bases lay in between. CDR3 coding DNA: TGTGCCAGCAGCTTAGGGGCGGGAAATCAGCCCCAGCATTTT. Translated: CASSLGAGNQPQHF.

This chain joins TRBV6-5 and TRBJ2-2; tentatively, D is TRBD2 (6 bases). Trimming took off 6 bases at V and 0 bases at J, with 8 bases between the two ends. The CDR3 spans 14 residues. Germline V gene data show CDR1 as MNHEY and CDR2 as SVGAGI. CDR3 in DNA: TGTGCCAGCAGCCCTAGCGCGAACACCGGGGAGCTGTTTTTT. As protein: CASSPSANTGELFF.

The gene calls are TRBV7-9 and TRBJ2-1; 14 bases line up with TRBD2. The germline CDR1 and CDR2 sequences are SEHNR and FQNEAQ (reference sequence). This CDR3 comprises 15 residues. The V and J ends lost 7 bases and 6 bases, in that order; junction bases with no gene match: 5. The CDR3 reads CASTQGLAGVNEQFF. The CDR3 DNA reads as TGTGCCAGCACCCAGGGACTAGCGGGAGTCAATGAGCAGTTCTTC.

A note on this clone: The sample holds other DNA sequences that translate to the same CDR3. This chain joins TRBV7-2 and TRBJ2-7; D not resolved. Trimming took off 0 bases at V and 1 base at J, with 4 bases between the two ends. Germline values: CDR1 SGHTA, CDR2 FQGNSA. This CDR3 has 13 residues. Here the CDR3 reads CASSLARSYEQYF. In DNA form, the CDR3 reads TGTGCCAGCAGCTTAGCGAGATCCTACGAGCAGTACTTC.